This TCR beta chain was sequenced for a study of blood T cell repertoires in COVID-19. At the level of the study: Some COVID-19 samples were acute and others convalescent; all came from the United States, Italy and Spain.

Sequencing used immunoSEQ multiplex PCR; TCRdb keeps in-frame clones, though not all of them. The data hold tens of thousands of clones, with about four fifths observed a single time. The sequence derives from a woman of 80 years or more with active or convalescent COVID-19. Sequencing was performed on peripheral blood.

The CDR3 here is CASSQERAPGLAGDEQFF. In DNA form, the CDR3 reads TGCGCCAGCAGCCAAGAAAGGGCACCGGGACTAGCGGGAGATGAGCAGTTCTTC. V is TRBV4-1 and J is TRBJ2-1; 14 bases are a match to TRBD2. After removal of 0 bases from V and 8 bases from J, the junction contained 9 bases not matched to a gene. Germline CDR1 MGHRA, CDR2 YSYEKL. CDR3 length: 18 residues.